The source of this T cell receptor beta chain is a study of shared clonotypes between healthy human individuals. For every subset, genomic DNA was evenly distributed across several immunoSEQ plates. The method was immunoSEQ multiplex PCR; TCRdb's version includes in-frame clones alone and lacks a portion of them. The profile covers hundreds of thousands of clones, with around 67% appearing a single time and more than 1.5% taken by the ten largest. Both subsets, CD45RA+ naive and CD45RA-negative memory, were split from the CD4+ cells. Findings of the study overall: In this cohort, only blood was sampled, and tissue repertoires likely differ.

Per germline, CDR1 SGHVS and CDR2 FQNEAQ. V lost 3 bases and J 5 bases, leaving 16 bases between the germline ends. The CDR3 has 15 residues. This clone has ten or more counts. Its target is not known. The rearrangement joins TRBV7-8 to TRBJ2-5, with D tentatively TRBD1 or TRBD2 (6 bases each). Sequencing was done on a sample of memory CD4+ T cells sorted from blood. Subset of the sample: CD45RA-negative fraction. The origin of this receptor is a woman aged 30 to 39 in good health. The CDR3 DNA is TGTGCCAGCAGCTTTAGAGGGGGGCGAGTGGAGACCCAGTACTTC. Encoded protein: CASSFRGGRVETQYF.